This TCR beta chain is drawn from a study of neurological immune-mediated disorders. V shed 4 bases and J 8 bases; nucleotides not matched to a gene: 6. Germline V CDR1 and CDR2: MGHRA, YSYEKL. This CDR3 contains 13 residues. This clonotype was detected ten times or more. With 10-nucleotide random UMIs, 5'RACE was used to make the cDNA. Via MiXCR, TCRdb re-called the 5' RACE reads, giving one row per CDR3 protein. The repertoire consists of 35,000 to 50,000 distinct CDR3 sequences, with 13% to 15% occurring once and the leading ten covering under 4.5%. The V call is TRBV4-1, the J call TRBJ1-2; 8 bases fit TRBD1. Sequencing was performed on CD4+ T cells from blood. This sequence originates from a woman aged 55-69 years with HTLV-1-associated myelopathy (HAM/TSP). Written as DNA, the CDR3 is TGCGCCAGCAGCCCCTGGACAGGGATCGGCTACACCTTC. Its translation is CASSPWTGIGYTF.